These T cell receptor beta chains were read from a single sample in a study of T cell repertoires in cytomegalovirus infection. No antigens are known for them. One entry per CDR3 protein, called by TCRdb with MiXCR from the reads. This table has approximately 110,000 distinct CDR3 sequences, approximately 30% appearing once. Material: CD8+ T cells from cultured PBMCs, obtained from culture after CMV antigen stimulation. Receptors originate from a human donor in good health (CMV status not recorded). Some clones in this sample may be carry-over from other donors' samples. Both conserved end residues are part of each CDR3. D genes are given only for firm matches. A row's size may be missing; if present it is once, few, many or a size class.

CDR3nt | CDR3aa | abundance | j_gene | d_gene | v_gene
TGTGCCAGCAGCTTTTATTCAGGGCTAACCTACGAGCAGTACTTC | CASSFYSGLTYEQYF | many | TRBJ2-7 | NA | TRBV7-9
TGTGCCAGCAGTCTGGGGTATGGCTACGAGCAGTACTTC | CASSLGYGYEQYF | few | TRBJ2-7 | NA | TRBV7-6
TGTGCCAGCTGGACTAGCGGAACGATCTCCTACAATGAGCAGTTCTTC | CASWTSGTISYNEQFF | many | TRBJ2-1 | TRBD2 | TRBV2
TGCGCCAGCAGCCATGTACAGGGGGGAAGAACAGATACGCAGTATTTT | CASSHVQGGRTDTQYF | NA | TRBJ2-3 | TRBD1 | TRBV4-3
TGCAGTGCTAGAGATCTGGGTGGTAGCAATGAGCAGTTCTTC | CSARDLGGSNEQFF | NA | TRBJ2-1 | NA | TRBV20-1
TGTGCCAGCAGCGTAGGTGGGCAGGGGTTAACTAACTATGGCTACACCTTC | CASSVGGQGLTNYGYTF | NA | TRBJ1-2 | NA | TRBV9
TGCGCCAGCAGCCAAGATCGGGGTCCCGGGGAGCTGTTTTTT | CASSQDRGPGELFF | NA | TRBJ2-2 | NA | TRBV4-1
TGTGCCAGCAGCAAAGCGACAGTCTCTAGCACAGATACGCAGTATTTT | CASSKATVSSTDTQYF | NA | TRBJ2-3 | NA | TRBV9
TGTGCCAGCAGTTTGCAGGGAGGCCCTAATCAGCCCCAGCATTTT | CASSLQGGPNQPQHF | few | TRBJ1-5 | NA | TRBV27
TGTGCCAGCACCGCCGGGGGGCGCGAGCAGTACTTC | CASTAGGREQYF | few | TRBJ2-7 | NA | TRBV27
TGTGCCAGCAGTCGACAGGGGGGCGAGCAGTACTTC | CASSRQGGEQYF | many | TRBJ2-7 | TRBD1 | TRBV27
TGTGCCAGCAAGGACCTACAAGGGGATTCACCCCTCCACTTT | CASKDLQGDSPLHF | many | TRBJ1-6 | NA | TRBV27
TGTGCCAGCTCCCCCCCCCACAGGGGACTGGGCTACACCTTC | CASSPPHRGLGYTF | NA | TRBJ1-2 | TRBD1 | TRBV7-6
TGTGCCAGCAGCGAGGGGACAGGCGATGAAAAACTGTTTTTT | CASSEGTGDEKLFF | many | TRBJ1-4 | TRBD1 | TRBV7-9
TGTGCCAGCCTTGGACCAGGATACAACTATGGCTACACCTTC | CASLGPGYNYGYTF | NA | TRBJ1-2 | NA | TRBV6-2/TRBV6-3
TGCAGTGCAGATGACAGGGTCGAAAACTACGAGCAGTACTTC | CSADDRVENYEQYF | NA | TRBJ2-7 | TRBD1 | TRBV20-1
TGTGCCAGCAGTTACGGGATCACCGGGGAGCTGTTTTTT | CASSYGITGELFF | NA | TRBJ2-2 | NA | TRBV6-6
TGTGCCAGCAGCTTAGCACAGGCCAAGAGCGAGCAGTACTTC | CASSLAQAKSEQYF | NA | TRBJ2-7 | NA | TRBV11-2
TGTGCCAGTAGTTTCAACCCCTACAATGAGCAGTTCTTC | CASSFNPYNEQFF | NA | TRBJ2-1 | NA | TRBV19
TGTGCCAGCAGTGTGGGAGTCGGCAATCAGCCCCAGCATTTT | CASSVGVGNQPQHF | NA | TRBJ1-5 | NA | TRBV6-2/TRBV6-3
TGCAGTGCTAGAGGATCTTCTCTGGAGCAGTACTTC | CSARGSSLEQYF | few | TRBJ2-7 | NA | TRBV20-1
TGTGCCAGCAGCTTAGTCGGACAGATCCACGAGCAGTACTTC | CASSLVGQIHEQYF | NA | TRBJ2-7 | NA | TRBV7-9
TGTGCCAGCAGCCCCTCCGATCAGGGAGTGAACACCGGGGAGCTGTTTTTT | CASSPSDQGVNTGELFF | NA | TRBJ2-2 | NA | TRBV14
TGCGCCAGCAGCCAAGATCTGGGATATGGCTACACCTTC | CASSQDLGYGYTF | NA | TRBJ1-2 | NA | TRBV4-3
TGTGCCAGCAGCTTAGGCGGGCCTGGAAACACCATATATTTT | CASSLGGPGNTIYF | many | TRBJ1-3 | NA | TRBV13
TGTGCCAGCAGTGCGGCCCCCGGAACAGGCAGATACAATGAGCAGTTCTTC | CASSAAPGTGRYNEQFF | NA | TRBJ2-1 | NA | TRBV12-3/TRBV12-4
TGTGCCAGCAGTTACTCGGGAGGGGGCCTTTCTCTGTACGAGCAGTACTTC | CASSYSGGGLSLYEQYF | NA | TRBJ2-7 | NA | TRBV6-5
TGTGCCAGTGCGACAGGGTACAATGAGCAGTTCTTC | CASATGYNEQFF | NA | TRBJ2-1 | TRBD1 | TRBV19
TGCGCCAGCAGCCACCAGACTAGCGGGGGGAGAGGCTTCCAAGAGACCCAGTACTTC | CASSHQTSGGRGFQETQYF | few | TRBJ2-5 | TRBD2 | TRBV4-1
TGCGCCAGCAGCCCCCGTTTAGCGGGGCCTCGAGATACGCAGTATTTT | CASSPRLAGPRDTQYF | many | TRBJ2-3 | TRBD2 | TRBV4-1
TGTGCCAGCAGTTTACGTTTCGGACAGGGGGTCTTAGGCTACACCTTC | CASSLRFGQGVLGYTF | NA | TRBJ1-2 | TRBD1 | TRBV12-3/TRBV12-4
TGTGCCAGCAGCTCATATGAGAGCCGGGACAGGGCTTACGAGCAGTACTTC | CASSSYESRDRAYEQYF | NA | TRBJ2-7 | TRBD1 | TRBV7-8
TGTGCCAGTAGTGGGACTCTGAACACTGAAGCTTTCTTT | CASSGTLNTEAFF | NA | TRBJ1-1 | NA | TRBV19
TGTGCCAGCAGTCCAAGGGACAGCCTGGGTGGTGAGCAGTACTTC | CASSPRDSLGGEQYF | NA | TRBJ2-7 | TRBD1 | TRBV12-3/TRBV12-4
TGTGCCAGCAGCTTAGCTGTGGGGCTCAGTTACAATGAGCAGTTCTTC | CASSLAVGLSYNEQFF | many | TRBJ2-1 | NA | TRBV7-2
TGTGCCAGCAGCTTGGGTGCCGGGACAGGGTCGCTGGTTGGCTACACCTTC | CASSLGAGTGSLVGYTF | NA | TRBJ1-2 | TRBD1 | TRBV5-6
TGTGCCAGCAGCTCAGGACCCGAAGGCGAGCAGTACTTC | CASSSGPEGEQYF | few | TRBJ2-7 | NA | TRBV7-2